These 3 T cell receptor beta chains originate from one sample sequenced in a study of siplizumab effects on memory and regulatory T cells. Profiled with immunoSEQ multiplex PCR; TCRdb holds only in-frame clones, not every one. The table has about 87,000 clones, 75% to 90% seen once; the top ten hold roughly 15%. The specimen sequenced was CD4+ T cells sorted from blood. Source of these receptors: a human donor in good health.

The rearrangement joins TRBV7-6 to TRBJ1-1, with 9 bases that match TRBD1. CDR1 and CDR2 (germline): SGHVS, FNYEAQ. V was pared by 2 bases and J by 5 bases, with 12 bases of the junction left unmatched. This CDR3 is built from 17 residues. The chain's CDR3 is CASSLNSGTGLTTEAFF. The CDR3, as DNA: TGTGCCAGCAGCTTAAACTCTGGGACAGGGCTTACGACTGAAGCTTTCTTT.

The rearrangement joins TRBV13 to TRBJ1-1; no reliable D call. The V end was cut by 6 bases, the J end by 0 bases, with 20 bases between. CDR1 PRHDT and CDR2 FYEKMQ come from the germline V gene (reference sequence). The CDR3 has 17 amino acids. CDR3 in DNA: TGTGCCAGCAGTCTACCTCGGCCGGGTGGGGTGAACACTGAAGCTTTCTTT. Protein: CASSLPRPGGVNTEAFF.

V usage is TRBV5-4 and J usage is TRBJ2-1; tentatively, D is TRBD2 (5 bases). The germline V and J ends were trimmed by 4 bases and 11 bases, with 22 bases remaining between them. The germline gives CDR1 SGHNT, CDR2 YYREEE (reference sequence). The CDR3 is 15 amino acids. The CDR3 here is CASSHSSSQARKQFF. The CDR3 coding sequence is TGTGCCAGCAGCCACTCTAGCAGCCAAGCCCGGAAGCAGTTCTTC.